These T cell receptor beta chains were read from a single sample in a study of blood T cell repertoires in COVID-19. Clones were read by immunoSEQ multiplex PCR, and TCRdb kept only the in-frame ones, dropping some. The table records roughly 190,000 clones, roughly nine tenths of them present only once. What was sequenced was PBMCs or T cells enriched from blood (not recorded which). The receptors stem from a woman between 35 and 50 years old in a cohort exposed to, infected with or recovered from COVID-19 (not recorded which). Each CDR3 is given with its conserved first and last residue. Each record gives: V gene, D gene, clone size, J gene, CDR3 DNA, CDR3 protein. The D gene is left open where the match is weak. Rows may omit the clone size; those that give it use once, few, many or a size class.

>TRBV19|TRBD2|NA|TRBJ2-7
TGTGCCAGTAGTATAGGACTAGCGGGAGTCTACGAGCAGTACTTC
CASSIGLAGVYEQYF
>TRBV4-1|NA|NA|TRBJ1-2
TGCGCCAGCAGCCAAGATATTGGGAGAAACTATGGCTACACCTTC
CASSQDIGRNYGYTF
>TRBV4-1|NA|NA|TRBJ2-7
TGCGCCAGCAGCGACTGGGGGGAGAGCTCCTACGAGCAGTACTTC
CASSDWGESSYEQYF
>TRBV28|TRBD1|once|TRBJ1-5
TGTGCCAGCAGTTTATCCGTAGGGGGCAGGACCCAGCATTTT
CASSLSVGGRTQHF
>TRBV9|TRBD2|NA|TRBJ2-5
TGTGCCAGCAGCGTAGGAGGGCTAGCGGGAGGGTTACGGTTAGAGACCCAGTACTTC
CASSVGGLAGGLRLETQYF
>TRBV7-9|TRBD1|once|TRBJ1-1
TGTGCCAGCAGCTATACAGGGGGATCGAGGGCTGAAGCTTTCTTT
CASSYTGGSRAEAFF
>TRBV2|NA|NA|TRBJ1-2
TGTGCCAGCATTGAGCGGACAATGCGGTATGGCTACACCTTC
CASIERTMRYGYTF
>TRBV9|TRBD1|NA|TRBJ2-1
TGTGCCAGCAGCGTAGACCCAGGACAGGGGACATACAATGAGCAGTTCTTC
CASSVDPGQGTYNEQFF
>TRBV13|TRBD1|NA|TRBJ1-4
TGTGCCAGCAGCCGTAGGACAGGGCGAGTAGAAAAACTGTTTTTT
CASSRRTGRVEKLFF
>TRBV5-1|TRBD1|few|TRBJ1-4
TGCGCCAGCAGCTTGGCCAGGACAGGCATTAGAGAAAAACTGTTTTTT
CASSLARTGIREKLFF
>TRBV12-5|NA|NA|TRBJ1-1
TGTGCTAGTTCCCAGGGTCTGGGGTTGAACACTGAAGCTTTCTTT
CASSQGLGLNTEAFF
>TRBV27|NA|NA|TRBJ1-2
TGTGCCAGCAGGTTCGGAGGGGCGAAGGGGAGGGACACCTTC
CASRFGGAKGRDTF
>TRBV27|NA|few|TRBJ1-4
TGTGCCAGCAGTTTGACAGGCGGGAATGAAAAACTGTTTTTT
CASSLTGGNEKLFF
>TRBV7-9|TRBD2|NA|TRBJ2-1
TGTGCCAGCAGCCCCGGACTAGCGGGACCTGCTAGGAACAATGAGCAGTTCTTC
CASSPGLAGPARNNEQFF
>TRBV6-5|TRBD1|NA|TRBJ1-1
TGTGCCAGCAGTCCCGGGACAGGGGGACACACTGAAGCTTTCTTT
CASSPGTGGHTEAFF
>TRBV5-1|TRBD2|NA|TRBJ2-2
TGCGCCAGCAGCTATACTAGCGCAAACACCGGGGAGCTGTTTTTT
CASSYTSANTGELFF
>TRBV7-9|NA|NA|TRBJ1-5
TGTGCCAGCAGTAACAGGGTCAATCAGCCCCAGCATTTT
CASSNRVNQPQHF
>TRBV5-4|NA|NA|TRBJ2-1
TGTGCCAGCAGCTTGGCCGGAAGGAGGGTATCATACAATGAGCAGTTCTTC
CASSLAGRRVSYNEQFF
>TRBV19|NA|NA|TRBJ1-6
TGTGCCAGTAGTATTAATCGAGGAGGGGATAATTCACCCCTCCACTTT
CASSINRGGDNSPLHF
>TRBV6-5|NA|NA|TRBJ2-2
TGTGCCAGCAGAGGTCGGAGCACGAACACCGGGGAGCTGTTTTTT
CASRGRSTNTGELFF
>TRBV14|TRBD2|NA|TRBJ2-1
TGTGCCAGCAGCCAAGATCTCGGGGGGGCCTACAATGAGCAGTTCTTC
CASSQDLGGAYNEQFF
>TRBV9|TRBD1|NA|TRBJ1-2
TGTGCCAGCAGCGTCACAGGGGGCGAAGGGGTTGGCTACACCTTC
CASSVTGGEGVGYTF
>TRBV9|NA|NA|TRBJ2-2
TGTGCCAGCAGCGTAGTAGCTCTTGGCGGGGAGCTGTTTTTT
CASSVVALGGELFF
>TRBV27|NA|NA|TRBJ2-7
TGTGCCAGCAGTTTATGGGGTCGGAGGGACGAGCAGTACTTC
CASSLWGRRDEQYF
>TRBV27|TRBD1|NA|TRBJ2-7
TGTGCCAGCAGTTCCCCCGGACAGGGGTCCTACGAGCAGTACTTC
CASSSPGQGSYEQYF
>TRBV28|NA|NA|TRBJ1-1
TGTGCCAGCAGTCCCCACGGGAACACTGAAGCTTTCTTT
CASSPHGNTEAFF
>TRBV12-3/TRBV12-4|TRBD2|many|TRBJ2-3
TGTGCCAGCAATAGCGGGGGGACAGATACGCAGTATTTT
CASNSGGTDTQYF
>TRBV4-1|NA|once|TRBJ1-1
TGCGCCAGCAGCCAAGTAGGGGGGAACACTGAAGCTTTCTTT
CASSQVGGNTEAFF
>TRBV28|NA|NA|TRBJ1-2
TGTGCCAGCAGGGCCCCAACAGCTAACTATGGCTACACCTTC
CASRAPTANYGYTF
>TRBV6-2/TRBV6-3|TRBD2|NA|TRBJ2-1
TGTGCCAGCAGTGGGACTAGCCGAAGAGCCAGCCAAAAAAATGAGCAGTTCTTC
CASSGTSRRASQKNEQFF
>TRBV11-2|NA|NA|TRBJ1-3
TGTGCCAGCAGCTTAGTCCGGCGGGACTCTGGAAACACCATATATTTT
CASSLVRRDSGNTIYF
>TRBV13|NA|NA|TRBJ2-3
TGTGCCAGCAGCTTAGGGTTAGCTACAGATACGCAGTATTTT
CASSLGLATDTQYF
>TRBV2|NA|NA|TRBJ2-1
TGTGCCAGCACTAGTTCGCAGCCCCTGTACAATGAGCAGTTCTTC
CASTSSQPLYNEQFF
>TRBV9|NA|NA|TRBJ2-1
TGTGCCAGCAGCGTAGGGGACACTAATGAGCAGTTCTTC
CASSVGDTNEQFF
>TRBV28|TRBD1|NA|TRBJ2-7
TGTGCCAGCAGTTTACCCGACAGGGTCTACGAGCAGTACTTC
CASSLPDRVYEQYF
>TRBV18|TRBD1|NA|TRBJ2-7
TGTGCCAGCTCACAAAGGGGAACACAGGGGGGCGCCTACGAGCAGTACTTC
CASSQRGTQGGAYEQYF
>TRBV7-2|NA|NA|TRBJ2-1
TGTGCCAGCAGCTGGGGGGGGGCTCGGAATGAGCAGTTCTTC
CASSWGGARNEQFF
>TRBV5-1|NA|NA|TRBJ1-2
TGCGCCAGCAGCTTGGAGTCAGGGTGGGGCTACACCTTC
CASSLESGWGYTF
>TRBV27|TRBD1|NA|TRBJ1-2
TGTGCCAGCAGCCAAGGGGGCCTCTATGGCTACACCTTC
CASSQGGLYGYTF
>TRBV6-5|NA|NA|TRBJ2-5
TGTGCCAGCAGTTACTCGACAGGGAGGAGAGAGACCCAGTACTTC
CASSYSTGRRETQYF
>TRBV4-1|TRBD1|NA|TRBJ1-2
TGCGCCAGCAGCCAAGAACAGGGGTGGAACTATGGCTACACCTTC
CASSQEQGWNYGYTF